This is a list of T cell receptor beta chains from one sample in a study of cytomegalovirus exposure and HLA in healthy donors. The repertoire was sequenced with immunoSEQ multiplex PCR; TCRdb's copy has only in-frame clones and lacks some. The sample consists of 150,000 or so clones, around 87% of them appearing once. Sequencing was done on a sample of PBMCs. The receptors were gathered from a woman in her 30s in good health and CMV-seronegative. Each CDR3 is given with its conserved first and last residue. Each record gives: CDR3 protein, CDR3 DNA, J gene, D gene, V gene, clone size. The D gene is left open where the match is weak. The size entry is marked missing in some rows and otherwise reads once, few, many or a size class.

CASSLAARTGGNEQFF	TGTGCCAGCAGCTTAGCGGCGAGAACAGGGGGCAATGAGCAGTTCTTC	TRBJ2-1	TRBD1	TRBV7-9	once
CASADATNEKLFF	TGTGCCAGCGCAGATGCAACTAATGAAAAACTGTTTTTT	TRBJ1-4	-	TRBV9	-
CATSSRQGPDQPQHF	TGTGCCACCAGCAGCAGACAGGGGCCGGATCAGCCCCAGCATTTT	TRBJ1-5	TRBD1	TRBV15	-
CASSLAGGGYTEAFF	TGCGCCAGCAGCTTGGCGGGGGGCGGGTACACTGAAGCTTTCTTT	TRBJ1-1	-	TRBV5-1	-
CASSQTMGDNSPLHF	TGCGCCAGCAGCCAAACAATGGGAGACAATTCACCCCTCCACTTT	TRBJ1-6	-	TRBV4-3	-
CASSLSFAARNTIYF	TGTGCCAGCAGCTTGTCGTTTGCGGCCCGAAACACCATATATTTT	TRBJ1-3	-	TRBV5-8	once
CSVPDREHYGYTF	TGCAGCGTCCCGGACCGGGAGCATTATGGCTACACCTTC	TRBJ1-2	-	TRBV29-1	once
CASSPRPGQGTETQYF	TGCGCCAGCAGCCCTCGGCCGGGACAGGGTACGGAGACCCAGTACTTC	TRBJ2-5	TRBD1	TRBV5-1	-
CASSLSDSSRAGELFF	TGCGCCAGCAGCTTATCGGACAGCTCTCGGGCCGGGGAGCTGTTTTTT	TRBJ2-2	-	TRBV5-1	-
CASMGGVGINTGELFF	TGTGCCAGCATGGGGGGGGTTGGGATTAACACCGGGGAGCTGTTTTTT	TRBJ2-2	TRBD2	TRBV2	-
CASSSPGAGANVLTF	TGTGCCAGCAGTTCGCCGGGGGCTGGGGCCAACGTCCTGACTTTC	TRBJ2-6	-	TRBV2	-
CACKGQDNEKLFF	TGTGCCTGCAAGGGACAGGATAATGAAAAACTGTTTTTT	TRBJ1-4	TRBD1	TRBV30	-
CASGRDSSYEQYF	TGTGCCAGCGGCCGGGACAGCTCCTACGAGCAGTACTTC	TRBJ2-7	TRBD1	TRBV27	few
CASSPQQGFGNQPQHF	TGTGCCAGCTCACCACAACAGGGCTTTGGCAATCAGCCCCAGCATTTT	TRBJ1-5	-	TRBV18	-
CASSFGSANYGYTF	TGTGCCAGCAGCTTTGGGAGTGCCAACTATGGCTACACCTTC	TRBJ1-2	-	TRBV5-8	-
CATSRGTGLVEKLFF	TGTGCCACCAGCAGGGGGACAGGGTTGGTTGAAAAACTGTTTTTT	TRBJ1-4	TRBD1	TRBV15	-
CASSRQRMNQPQHF	TGTGCCAGCAGTCGACAGCGTATGAATCAGCCCCAGCATTTT	TRBJ1-5	-	TRBV2	-
CAWSAPGAGDLDEQFF	TGTGCCTGGAGTGCGCCGGGGGCGGGGGACTTGGATGAGCAGTTCTTC	TRBJ2-1	-	TRBV30	-
CATSRANSGQPQHF	TGTGCCACCAGCAGAGCCAACAGTGGTCAGCCCCAGCATTTT	TRBJ1-5	-	TRBV15	-
CASSFSTELNTGELFF	TGTGCCAGCAGCTTCTCGACGGAACTAAACACCGGGGAGCTGTTTTTT	TRBJ2-2	-	TRBV5-6	-
CASSQTGAIRPDNNEKLFF	TGCGCCAGCAGTCAAACTGGTGCAATACGTCCCGACAATAATGAAAAACTGTTTTTT	TRBJ1-4	-	TRBV23-1	-
CASSLELAGGTDTQYF	TGCGCCAGCAGCTTGGAACTAGCGGGGGGCACAGATACGCAGTATTTT	TRBJ2-3	TRBD2	TRBV5-1	-
CASSTGLAGGLSEQYF	TGTGCCAGCAGCACGGGACTAGCGGGGGGGTTATCCGAGCAGTACTTC	TRBJ2-7	TRBD2	TRBV7-2	-
CASSLQGGTEAFF	TGTGCCAGCAGTCTACAAGGGGGAACTGAAGCTTTCTTT	TRBJ1-1	-	TRBV25-1	-
CASSIDRDLNSPLHF	TGCGCCAGCAGTATCGACAGAGATTTGAATTCACCCCTCCACTTT	TRBJ1-6	-	TRBV10-2	-
CASSLGLAAHEQYF	TGTGCCAGCAGCTTGGGACTAGCGGCCCACGAGCAGTACTTC	TRBJ2-7	TRBD2	TRBV7-9	-